This T cell receptor beta chain was identified in a study of T cell responses to AZD1222 COVID-19 vaccine. Study context: It was second doses at about 4 or about 12 weeks that were pooled.

The CDR3 runs 14 residues. In germline, CDR1 is SGDLS, CDR2 YYNGEE. V was shortened by 6 bases and J by 4 bases, with 14 bases between the two germline ends. About this clone itself: Its antigen remains unknown.

Study observations and caveats: Females made up more of the donors, who were largely white British, and clonal diversity may have come out too low.

Profiled with immunoSEQ multiplex PCR; TCRdb holds only in-frame clones, not every one. The repertoire consists of about 84,000 clones, with 70% to 90% occurring once and the leading ten covering approximately 1.5%. The chain recombines TRBV9 with TRBJ1-3; D is undetermined. Material: peripheral blood, obtained on day 0 of AZD1222 vaccination. This TCR came from an adult in good health. CDR3 sequence reads: CASTKDPAGNTIYF. In DNA, the CDR3 is TGTGCCAGCACCAAGGACCCCGCAGGAAACACCATATATTTT.